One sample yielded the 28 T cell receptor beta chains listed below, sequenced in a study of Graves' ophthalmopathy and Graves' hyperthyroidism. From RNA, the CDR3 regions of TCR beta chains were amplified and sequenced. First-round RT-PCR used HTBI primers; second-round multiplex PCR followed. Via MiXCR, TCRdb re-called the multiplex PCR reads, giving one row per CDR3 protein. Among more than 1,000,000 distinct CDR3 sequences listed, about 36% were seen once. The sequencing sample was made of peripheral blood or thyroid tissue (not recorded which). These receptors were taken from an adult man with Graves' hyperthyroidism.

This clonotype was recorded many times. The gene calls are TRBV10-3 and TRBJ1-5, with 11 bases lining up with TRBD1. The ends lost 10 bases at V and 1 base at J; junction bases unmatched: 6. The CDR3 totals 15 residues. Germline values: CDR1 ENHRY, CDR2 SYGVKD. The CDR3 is CATWDRGKSNQPQHF. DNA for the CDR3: TGTGCCACCTGGGACAGGGGGAAGAGCAATCAGCCCCAGCATTTT.

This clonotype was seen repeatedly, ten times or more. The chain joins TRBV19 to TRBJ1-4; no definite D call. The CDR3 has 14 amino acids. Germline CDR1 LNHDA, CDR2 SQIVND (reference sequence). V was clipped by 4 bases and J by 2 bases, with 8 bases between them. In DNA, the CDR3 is TGTGCCAGTAGTAACGGAAGGACTAATGAAAAACTGTTTTTT. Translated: CASSNGRTNEKLFF.

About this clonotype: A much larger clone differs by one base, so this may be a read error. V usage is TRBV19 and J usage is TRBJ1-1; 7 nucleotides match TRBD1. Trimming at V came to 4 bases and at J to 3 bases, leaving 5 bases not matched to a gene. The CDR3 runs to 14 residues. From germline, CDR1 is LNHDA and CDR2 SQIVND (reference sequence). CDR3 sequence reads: CASSNRGGYTEAFF. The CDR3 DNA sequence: TGTGCCAGTAGTAACAGGGGAGGGTACACTGAAGCTTTCTTT.

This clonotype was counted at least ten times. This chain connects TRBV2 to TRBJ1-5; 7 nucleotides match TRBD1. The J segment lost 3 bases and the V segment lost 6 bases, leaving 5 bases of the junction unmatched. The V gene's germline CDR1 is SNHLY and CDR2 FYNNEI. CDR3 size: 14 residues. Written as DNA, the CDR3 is TGTGCCAGCAGGCCGGGACAGTTCAATCAGCCCCAGCATTTT. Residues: CASRPGQFNQPQHF.

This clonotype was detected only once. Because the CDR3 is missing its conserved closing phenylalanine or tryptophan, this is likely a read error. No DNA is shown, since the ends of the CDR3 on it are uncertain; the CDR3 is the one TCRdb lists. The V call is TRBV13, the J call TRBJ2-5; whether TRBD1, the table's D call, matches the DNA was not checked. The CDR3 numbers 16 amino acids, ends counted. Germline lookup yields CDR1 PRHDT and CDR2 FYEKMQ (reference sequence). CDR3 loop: CASSLVGARYGYTFGS.

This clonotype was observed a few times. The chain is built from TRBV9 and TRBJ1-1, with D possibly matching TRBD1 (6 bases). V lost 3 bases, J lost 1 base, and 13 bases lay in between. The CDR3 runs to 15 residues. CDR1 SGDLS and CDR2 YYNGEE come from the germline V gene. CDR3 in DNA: TGTGCCAGCAGCGACCCACTAGGGGGGAACACTGAAGCTTTCTTT. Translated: CASSDPLGGNTEAFF.

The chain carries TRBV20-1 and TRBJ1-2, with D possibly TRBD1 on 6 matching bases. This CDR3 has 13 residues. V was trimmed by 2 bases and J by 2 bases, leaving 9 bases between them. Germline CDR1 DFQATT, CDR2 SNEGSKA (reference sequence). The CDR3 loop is CSARWGPNYGYTF. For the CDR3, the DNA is TGCAGTGCTAGATGGGGGCCGAACTATGGCTACACCTTC.

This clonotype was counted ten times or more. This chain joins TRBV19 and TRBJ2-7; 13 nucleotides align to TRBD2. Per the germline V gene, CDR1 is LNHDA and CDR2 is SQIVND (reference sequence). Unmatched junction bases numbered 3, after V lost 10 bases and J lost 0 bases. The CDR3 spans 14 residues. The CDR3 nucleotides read TGTGCCACCAGGACTAGCGGGAGCTCCTACGAGCAGTACTTC. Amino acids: CATRTSGSSYEQYF.

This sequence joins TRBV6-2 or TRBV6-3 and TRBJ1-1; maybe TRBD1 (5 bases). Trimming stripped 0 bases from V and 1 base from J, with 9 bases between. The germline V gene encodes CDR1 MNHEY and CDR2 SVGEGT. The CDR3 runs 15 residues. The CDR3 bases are TGTGCCAGCAGTTACTCGTGGACACCGAACACTGAAGCTTTCTTT. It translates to CASSYSWTPNTEAFF.

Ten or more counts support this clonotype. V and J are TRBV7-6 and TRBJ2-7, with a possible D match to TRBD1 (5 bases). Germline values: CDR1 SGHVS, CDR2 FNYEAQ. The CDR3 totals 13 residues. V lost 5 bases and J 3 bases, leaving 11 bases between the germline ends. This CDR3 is CASSVRVGYEQYF. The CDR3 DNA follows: TGTGCCAGCAGCGTCAGGGTGGGCTACGAGCAGTACTTC.

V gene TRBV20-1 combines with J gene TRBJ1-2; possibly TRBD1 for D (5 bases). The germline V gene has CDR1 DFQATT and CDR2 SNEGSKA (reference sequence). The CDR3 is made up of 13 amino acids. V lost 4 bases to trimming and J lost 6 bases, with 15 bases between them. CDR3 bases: TGCAGTGCTACCGACAAAGGGGTCGATGGCTACACCTTC. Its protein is CSATDKGVDGYTF.

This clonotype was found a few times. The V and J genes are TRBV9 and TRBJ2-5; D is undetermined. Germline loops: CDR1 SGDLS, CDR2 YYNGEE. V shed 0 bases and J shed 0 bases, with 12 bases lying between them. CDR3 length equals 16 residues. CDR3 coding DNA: TGTGCCAGCAGCGTAGGAATTAGTAGCAACCAAGAGACCCAGTACTTC. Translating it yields CASSVGISSNQETQYF.

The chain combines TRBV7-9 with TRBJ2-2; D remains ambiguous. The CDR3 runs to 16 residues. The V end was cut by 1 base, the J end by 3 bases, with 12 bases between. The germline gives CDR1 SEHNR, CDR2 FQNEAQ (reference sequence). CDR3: CASSLGESGYTGELFF. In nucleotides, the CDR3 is TGTGCCAGCAGCTTAGGAGAATCGGGCTACACCGGGGAGCTGTTTTTT.

The CDR3 region has the DNA TGTGCCAGCAGAGCACAGGAACAAGAGACCCAGTACTTC. Its translation: CASRAQEQETQYF. V usage is TRBV19 and J usage is TRBJ2-5; D might be TRBD1 (5 bases). Germline CDR1 reads LNHDA; CDR2 reads SQIVND (reference sequence). The CDR3 length is 13 residues. V was clipped by 9 bases and J by 2 bases, with 13 bases between them.

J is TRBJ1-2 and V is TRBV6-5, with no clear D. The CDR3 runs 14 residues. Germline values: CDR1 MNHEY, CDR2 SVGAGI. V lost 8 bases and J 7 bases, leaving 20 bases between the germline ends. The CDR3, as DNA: TGTGCCAGCCATCGTAGTAGCCTTAGGTTTGGCTACACCTTC. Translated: CASHRSSLRFGYTF.

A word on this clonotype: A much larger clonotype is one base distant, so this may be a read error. The CDR3 sequence: CAVSEVWVNSPLHF. DNA of the CDR3: TGTGCCGTCAGTGAAGTTTGGGTGAATTCACCCCTCCACTTT. The rearrangement joins TRBV10-3 to TRBJ1-6; D remains ambiguous. The CDR3 has 14 residues. Germline V lookup: CDR1 ENHRY, CDR2 SYGVKD.

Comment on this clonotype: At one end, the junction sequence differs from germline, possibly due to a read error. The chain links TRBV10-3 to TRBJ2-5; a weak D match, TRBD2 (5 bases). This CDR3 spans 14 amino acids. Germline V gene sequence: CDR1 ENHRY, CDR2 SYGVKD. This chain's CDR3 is CAIGEPGSQETQYF. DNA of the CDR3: TGTGCCATCGGTGAGCCGGGGAGCCAAGAGACCCAGTACTTC.

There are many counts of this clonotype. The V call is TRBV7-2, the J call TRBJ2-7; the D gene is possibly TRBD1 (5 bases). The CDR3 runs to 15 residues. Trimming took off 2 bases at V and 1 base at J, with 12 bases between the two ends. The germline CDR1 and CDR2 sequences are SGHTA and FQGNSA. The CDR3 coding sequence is TGTGCCAGCAGCTTAATTCAGGGTGGGTCCTACGAGCAGTACTTC. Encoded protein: CASSLIQGGSYEQYF.

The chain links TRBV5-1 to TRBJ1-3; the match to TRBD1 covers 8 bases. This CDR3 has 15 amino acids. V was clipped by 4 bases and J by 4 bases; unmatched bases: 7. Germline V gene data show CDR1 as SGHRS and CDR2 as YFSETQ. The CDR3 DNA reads TGCGCCAGCAGCCCCGAAGGGACAGGCGGAAACACCATATATTTT. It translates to CASSPEGTGGNTIYF.

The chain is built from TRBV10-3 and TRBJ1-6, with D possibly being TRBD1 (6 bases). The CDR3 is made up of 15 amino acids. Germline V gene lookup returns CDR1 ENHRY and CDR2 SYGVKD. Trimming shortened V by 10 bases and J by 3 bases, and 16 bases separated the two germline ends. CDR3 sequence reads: CASSRPGHYNSPLHF. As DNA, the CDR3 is TGTGCCAGCAGCCGACCGGGACACTATAATTCACCCCTCCACTTT.

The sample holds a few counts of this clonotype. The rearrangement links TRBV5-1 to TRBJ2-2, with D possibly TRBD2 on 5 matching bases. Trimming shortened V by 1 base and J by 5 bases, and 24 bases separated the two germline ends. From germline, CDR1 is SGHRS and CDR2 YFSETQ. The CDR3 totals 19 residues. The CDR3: CASSLSRAGGWLETGELFF. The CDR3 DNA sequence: TGCGCCAGCAGCTTGAGCAGAGCAGGAGGTTGGTTGGAGACCGGGGAGCTGTTTTTT.

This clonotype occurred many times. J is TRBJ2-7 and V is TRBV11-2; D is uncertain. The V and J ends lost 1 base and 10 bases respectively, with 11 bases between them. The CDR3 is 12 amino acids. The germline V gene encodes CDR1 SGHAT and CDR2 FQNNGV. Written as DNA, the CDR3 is TGTGCCAGCAGCTTAGGGTCTGGTGGCCAGTACTTC. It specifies CASSLGSGGQYF.

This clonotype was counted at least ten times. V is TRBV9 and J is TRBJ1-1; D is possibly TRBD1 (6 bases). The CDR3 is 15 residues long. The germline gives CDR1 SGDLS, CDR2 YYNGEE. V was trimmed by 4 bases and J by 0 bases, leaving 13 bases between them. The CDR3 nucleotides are TGTGCCAGCAGCCCAGGGGTAGCGATGAACACTGAAGCTTTCTTT. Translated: CASSPGVAMNTEAFF.

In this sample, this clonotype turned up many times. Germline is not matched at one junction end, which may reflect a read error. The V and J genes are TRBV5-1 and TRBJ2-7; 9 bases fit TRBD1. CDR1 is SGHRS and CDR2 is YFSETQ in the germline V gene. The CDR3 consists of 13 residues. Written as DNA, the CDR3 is TGCGCCAGCAGCTTGGAGTGGGGCGGGACAGGGCCATTC. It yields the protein CASSLEWGGTGPF.

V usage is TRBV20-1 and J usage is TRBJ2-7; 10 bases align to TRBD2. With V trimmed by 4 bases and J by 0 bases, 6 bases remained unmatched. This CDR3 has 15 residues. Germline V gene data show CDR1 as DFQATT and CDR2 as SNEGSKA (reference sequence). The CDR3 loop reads CSATPWTSGSYEQYF. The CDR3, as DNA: TGCAGTGCTACGCCATGGACTAGCGGCTCCTACGAGCAGTACTTC.

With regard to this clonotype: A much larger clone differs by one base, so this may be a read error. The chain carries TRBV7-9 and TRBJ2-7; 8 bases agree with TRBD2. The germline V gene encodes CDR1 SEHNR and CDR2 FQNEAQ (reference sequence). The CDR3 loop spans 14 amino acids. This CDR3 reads CTSSSAGGFYEQYF. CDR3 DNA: TGTACCAGCAGCTCGGCGGGGGGCTTCTACGAGCAGTACTTC.

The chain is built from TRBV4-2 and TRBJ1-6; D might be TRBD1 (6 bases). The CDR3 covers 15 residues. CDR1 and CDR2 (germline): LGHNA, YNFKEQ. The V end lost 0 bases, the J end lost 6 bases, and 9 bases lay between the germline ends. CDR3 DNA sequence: TGTGCCAGCAGCCAAGATGGACAGATTAATTCACCCCTCCACTTT. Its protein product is CASSQDGQINSPLHF.

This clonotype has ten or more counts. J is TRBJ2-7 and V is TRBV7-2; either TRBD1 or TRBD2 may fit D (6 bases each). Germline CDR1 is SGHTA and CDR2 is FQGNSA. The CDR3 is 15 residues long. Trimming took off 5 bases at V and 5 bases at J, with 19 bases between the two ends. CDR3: CASSPRGGQRDEQYF. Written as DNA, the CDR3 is TGTGCCAGCAGCCCTCGAGGGGGGCAGCGCGACGAGCAGTACTTC.